Detailed here is one T cell receptor (beta chain). Its antigen remains undetermined. No base quality values were provided; no much bigger clone lies one nucleotide off. Library generation was performed with 5' RACE. Instrument used: Illumina HiSeq 2500. The second PCR ran for roughly 7 to 12 cycles and used a J-beta primer mix along with a sample-barcoded 5' primer. A template-switch 5' adaptor carrying 12 random nucleotides introduced a unique molecular identifier onto each TCR beta cDNA molecule. Each sample yielded at least 3 million CDR3-containing paired-end reads. The Mint cDNA synthesis kit, primed by a TRBC-specific oligonucleotide, was used to synthesize first-strand cDNA from all RNA. All cDNA was treated with uracil-DNA glycosylase and then went through a first 18-cycle PCR with the universal primers M1SS and BC2_uni_R. The authors' pipeline ran thus. Each sample was normalized by randomly selecting 1 million high-quality reads, each carrying a distinct molecular identifier. Reads with shared molecular identifiers were discarded instead of being binned into consensus sequences. MiTCR, set to a Q25 quality threshold and the strictest error-elimination algorithm, was used for CDR3 identification, clonotype clustering and error correction. A nonparametric unseen species model using Euler transformation provided a lower-bound estimate of total TCR beta diversity. TCRdb reprocessed the public reads (quality trimming at Q25 with fastp, clone calling with MiXCR) and kept in-frame beta chains. Each entry merges the rows of one CDR3 protein and shows their most common DNA and genes. The V and J calls and clone size come from TCRdb's table, not from the authors' own analysis. This sample comprises approximately 730,000 distinct CDR3 sequences, roughly two fifths of them detected only once. The ten largest clones take up 20% to 25% of the sample.

From the cysteine through the phenylalanine, the CDR3 covers 16 amino acids. Left in the record is the CDR3 DNA by itself, 48 bases read in frame from the first base. CDR1 and CDR2 are read off the germline V gene (reference sequence) as GTSNPN and SVGIG. At the junction V is shortened by 4 bases and J by 6 bases, with 22 bases in between. This record comes from a study of blood T cells in healthy people across ages (dated by TCRdb to between 2014 and 2016). Regarding the complete study: In model experiments, template switching captured about one uniquely barcoded TCR beta cDNA molecule for every two T cells. The study analyzed two additional independent replicas of 1 million unique cDNA reads from the same blood draw for two donors, one aged 18 to 30 and one aged 80 or older. The donors were split into four age groups: young (average about 16 years), middle-aged (about 40), aged (approximately 59) and long-lived (about 82). Using deep sequencing normalized with unique cDNA molecular identifiers, the study measured how TCR beta repertoire diversity changes with age. To avoid experimental bias, donors of different ages were distributed randomly across sequencing lanes.

Study-wide findings and limitations: Donor CMV infection status was unknown, potentially confounding age-related changes in expanded clonotypes. Estimates of total diversity from one million sequenced T cells were regarded as lower bounds and underestimates. Compared with the aged group, more naive CD4+ T cells, fewer expanded clones and increased TCR diversity were shown by the long-lived group, suggesting age selection. As age increased, observed TCR beta diversity per million T cells dropped in a roughly linear way, and a significant reduction was already evident by age 40. Observed TCR beta diversity correlated strongly with the percentage of naive T cells measured by flow cytometry. Bulk unsorted PBMC profiling prevented conclusive comparison of naive and antigen-experienced compartments.

Donors were around 37 systemically healthy Caucasian individuals from Russia aged 6 to 90 years. Each donor gave ten milliliters of peripheral blood, drawn into EDTA-treated Vacutainer tubes. Ficoll-Paque density-gradient centrifugation was used to isolate PBMCs, with at least 7 million obtained per sample. Total RNA, at least 5.5 micrograms per sample, was extracted from PBMCs with Trizol reagent. Naive CD45RAhigh/CD27high T cell percentages were measured by flow cytometry on a PBMC aliquot from every donor. Sequenced material: blood. The chain joins TRBV30 to TRBJ1-5, with an unclear D gene assignment. The origin of this receptor is a woman aged 55 to 70 in good health. This receptor has the CDR3 CAWNSPGSLSGQPQHF. The nucleotide sequence is TGTGCCTGGAACTCCCCGGGGTCCTTAAGTGGTCAGCCCCAGCATTTT.